The rows below give T cell receptor beta chains drawn from one sample of a study of sequential checkpoint blockade in melanoma. TCRdb's table, derived via immunoSEQ multiplex PCR, lists solely in-frame clones and lacks some. The table shows roughly 17,000 clones, with more than 65% occurring only once. This sample comprised CD8+ T cells sorted from blood (inferred from file names), obtained from a patient given nivolumab and ipilimumab in sequence. These receptors came from a human donor with melanoma. Both conserved end residues are part of each CDR3. Fields, in order: V gene, J gene, clone size, D gene, CDR3 protein, CDR3 DNA. The D gene is left open where the match is weak. A row's size may be missing; if present it is once, few, many or a size class.

>TRBV5-1|TRBJ1-2|-|TRBD1
CASSLLQGADGYTF
TGCGCCAGCAGCTTGTTACAGGGGGCGGATGGCTACACCTTC
>TRBV6-5|TRBJ2-7|-|TRBD2
CASSYARLAGWYEQYF
TGTGCCAGCAGTTACGCGCGTCTAGCGGGATGGTACGAGCAGTACTTC
>TRBV9|TRBJ1-2|-|-
CASSVGGGYTF
TGTGCCAGCAGCGTCGGGGGAGGCTACACCTTC
>TRBV7-3|TRBJ2-7|-|-
CASSPKFSLPYEQYF
TGTGCCAGCAGCCCAAAATTCTCACTGCCCTACGAGCAGTACTTC
>TRBV7-8|TRBJ1-5|-|-
CASGYGVNQPQHF
TGTGCCAGCGGTTACGGGGTCAATCAGCCCCAGCATTTT
>TRBV7-3|TRBJ2-6|-|TRBD1
CASSFTGQGNAGANVLTF
TGTGCCAGCAGCTTCACAGGACAGGGGAATGCTGGGGCCAACGTCCTGACTTTC
>TRBV18|TRBJ2-7|-|TRBD1
CASSQQGIAYEQYF
TGTGCCAGCTCACAACAGGGGATTGCCTACGAGCAGTACTTC
>TRBV27|TRBJ1-2|-|TRBD1
CASRTGGGGYTF
TGTGCCAGCAGGACAGGGGGCGGAGGCTACACCTTC
>TRBV27|TRBJ2-5|-|-
CASSSQGFGETQYF
TGTGCCAGCAGTTCCCAGGGGTTTGGAGAGACCCAGTACTTC
>TRBV7-6|TRBJ2-3|-|TRBD2
CASSLAQAGGRNTQYF
TGTGCCAGCAGCTTAGCGCAAGCGGGGGGGCGGAATACGCAGTATTTT
>TRBV7-6|TRBJ1-1|-|TRBD1
CASSTGQGADTEAFF
TGTGCCAGCAGCACAGGACAGGGCGCAGACACTGAAGCTTTCTTT
>TRBV4-2|TRBJ1-6|-|-
CASSQSVGPLGGSPLHF
TGTGCCAGCAGCCAATCGGTGGGTCCTCTAGGGGGTTCACCCCTCCACTTT
>TRBV10-2|TRBJ2-1|-|-
CASSEFPEGSYNEQFF
TGCGCCAGCAGTGAGTTCCCAGAGGGCTCCTACAATGAGCAGTTCTTC
>TRBV11-2|TRBJ1-1|-|-
CASSLGGREAFF
TGTGCCAGCAGCTTAGGGGGCCGGGAAGCTTTCTTT
>TRBV13|TRBJ2-3|few|TRBD1
CASSPRGDTQYF
TGTGCCAGCAGCCCCAGGGGGGATACGCAGTATTTT
>TRBV5-1|TRBJ2-5|-|-
CASSLGDPHQETQYF
TGCGCCAGCAGCTTGGGAGATCCCCACCAAGAGACCCAGTACTTC
>TRBV27|TRBJ1-4|-|-
CASSGGSGDEKLFF
TGTGCCAGCAGTGGGGGGAGCGGTGATGAAAAACTGTTTTTT
>TRBV19|TRBJ1-5|few|-
CASSIDSIGPQHF
TGTGCCAGTAGTATAGACAGTATTGGGCCCCAGCATTTT
>TRBV5-1|TRBJ2-7|-|TRBD2
CASSLGAGNEQYF
TGCGCCAGCAGCTTGGGAGCGGGGAACGAGCAGTACTTC
>TRBV13|TRBJ1-1|once|-
CASSFGVRRGTEAFF
TGTGCCAGCAGCTTTGGTGTGAGGCGGGGGACTGAAGCTTTCTTT
>TRBV5-4|TRBJ2-7|-|-
CASSLTGKFGEQYF
TGTGCCAGCAGCTTGACAGGGAAATTTGGCGAGCAGTACTTC
>TRBV7-6|TRBJ2-5|large|-
CASSPGETQYF
TGTGCCAGCAGCCCCGGGGAGACCCAGTACTTC
>TRBV28|TRBJ2-2|-|-
CASSRVGTGELFF
TGTGCCAGCAGTCGGGTGGGCACCGGGGAGCTGTTTTTT
>TRBV4-3|TRBJ1-4|-|TRBD1
CASSEGQLNEKLFF
TGCGCCAGCAGCGAGGGACAGTTAAATGAAAAACTGTTTTTT
>TRBV29-1|TRBJ2-1|-|TRBD1
CSVLGSETGFNNEQFF
TGCAGCGTTTTGGGTTCCGAGACAGGGTTTAACAATGAGCAGTTCTTC
>TRBV7-9|TRBJ2-3|-|-
CASSETRLLLTDTQYF
TGTGCCAGCAGCGAGACTAGACTCCTACTCACAGATACGCAGTATTTT
>TRBV4-1|TRBJ2-5|-|-
CASSLWGGGETQYF
TGCGCCAGCAGCCTCTGGGGGGGCGGAGAGACCCAGTACTTC
>TRBV6-4|TRBJ2-3|-|TRBD2
CASSANGGAADTQYF
TGTGCCAGCAGTGCCAACGGGGGGGCAGCAGATACGCAGTATTTT
>TRBV19|TRBJ1-5|-|-
CASRTQQGSNQPQHF
TGTGCCAGCAGGACTCAACAGGGTAGCAATCAGCCCCAGCATTTT
>TRBV2|TRBJ2-3|once|-
CASRDPQGLTQYF
TGTGCCAGCAGGGATCCCCAGGGATTAACGCAGTATTTT
>TRBV7-9|TRBJ1-4|few|TRBD1
CASSSGQDYEKLFF
TGTGCCAGCAGCTCCGGACAGGACTATGAGAAACTGTTTTTT
>TRBV7-9|TRBJ2-1|medium-sized|TRBD2
CASSPRTSGGFEQFF
TGTGCCAGCAGCCCGCGGACTAGCGGGGGGTTTGAGCAGTTCTTC
>TRBV6-1|TRBJ1-1|-|-
CASSVVPHHAGWTEAFF
TGTGCCAGCAGTGTCGTCCCCCATCACGCAGGATGGACTGAAGCTTTCTTT
>TRBV5-5|TRBJ1-2|-|TRBD1
CASSSTGGNYGYTF
TGTGCCAGCAGCTCCACAGGGGGCAACTATGGCTACACCTTC
>TRBV6-4|TRBJ1-5|few|-
CASSLLGGNQPQHF
TGTGCCAGCAGTTTGCTAGGGGGTAATCAGCCCCAGCATTTT